The TCR beta chain described here comes from a study of cytomegalovirus exposure and HLA in healthy donors. TCRdb's copy holds only in-frame clones and misses some; the assay was immunoSEQ multiplex PCR. This sample has over 100,000 clones, with 88% found just once. Germline lookup yields CDR1 LGHNA and CDR2 YNFKEQ. The V segment lost 0 bases and the J segment 5 bases; nucleotides outside the gene matches: 3. The CDR3 totals 14 residues. Comments on this clone: The target antigen is unknown.

Study findings and constraints: It was 164 TCR beta chains that were listed as cytomegalovirus-associated.

This receptor was identified in a woman between 18 and 30 years old in good health and CMV-seronegative. The sequenced sample was PBMCs. V is TRBV4-2 and J is TRBJ2-7; 8 nucleotides match TRBD1. CDR3 in DNA: TGTGCCAGCAGCCAAGAGCAGGGGGCCAACGAGCAGTACTTC. This gives the protein CASSQEQGANEQYF.